The 10 T cell receptor beta chains listed next were all sequenced from one sample in a study of T-cell reconstitution after alpha-beta-depleted transplantation in children. Unique molecular identifiers were used in preparing the TCRbeta library. TCRdb re-called the PCR reads with MiXCR, one entry per CDR3 protein. The sample consists of about 980,000 distinct CDR3 sequences, 25% to 35% of them appearing once. Sample: PBMCs, mostly from graft donor cells, taken 360 days after TCRalphabeta/CD19-depleted stem cell transplant. These receptors all stem from a boy less than two years old who had a stem cell transplant for SCID, so the T cells may come from the graft donor.

The CDR3 is CASSSTAGVHKRPQYF. CDR3 DNA sequence: TGTGCCAGCAGCTCAACAGCGGGAGTCCACAAGAGACCCCAGTACTTC. The chain employs TRBV7-2 and TRBJ2-5; TRBD2 agrees at 8 bases. Germline V gene data show CDR1 as SGHTA and CDR2 as FQGNSA. This CDR3 is 16 amino acids long. The V segment lost 4 bases and the J segment 9 bases; nucleotides outside the gene matches: 16.

The chain uses TRBV12-3 or TRBV12-4 and TRBJ2-7; D not certain. Trimming cost V 5 bases and J 0 bases, with 8 bases left between them. This CDR3 is built from 13 residues. In DNA, the CDR3 is TGTGCCAGCAGTAAAAGGAGCTCCTACGAGCAGTACTTC. Translating gives CASSKRSSYEQYF.

This clonotype showed up just a few times. The rearrangement links TRBV5-1 to TRBJ2-1; 8 nucleotides match TRBD1. The CDR3 spans 15 residues. V shed 0 bases and J 5 bases; nucleotides not matched to a gene: 4. Looked up from germline, CDR1 is SGHRS and CDR2 is YFSETQ. The CDR3 region is CASSLVPQGDNEQFF. In DNA, the CDR3 is TGCGCCAGCAGCTTGGTCCCACAGGGGGACAATGAGCAGTTCTTC.

Details on this clonotype: The CDR3 carries no conserved terminal phenylalanine or tryptophan, so it likely arises from a read error. The V call is TRBV4-2, the J call TRBJ2-7; D unclear. V was clipped by 0 bases and J by 7 bases, with 7 bases between them. This CDR3 region has 12 residues. From germline, CDR1 is LGHNA and CDR2 YNFKEQ. CDR3 protein: CASSQDNGEQYC. CDR3 bases: TGTGCCAGCAGCCAAGATAACGGAGAGCAGTACTGC.

The rearrangement uses TRBV4-2 and TRBJ2-1; D remains ambiguous. The CDR3 has 14 amino acids. The V gene lost 3 bases and the J gene lost 9 bases, with 15 bases spanning the gap. The V gene's germline CDR1 is LGHNA and CDR2 YNFKEQ. The CDR3 loop is CASSHELYAPEQFF. The CDR3 bases are TGTGCCAGCAGCCACGAACTTTACGCGCCTGAGCAGTTCTTC.

The genes are TRBV25-1 and TRBJ2-3; D may be TRBD2 (5 bases). V was trimmed by 3 bases and J by 1 base, leaving 14 bases between them. This CDR3 contains 16 residues. The germline V gene encodes CDR1 MGHDK and CDR2 SYGVNS. The CDR3 DNA follows: TGTGCCAGCAGTGATACCTACTGGGGAGGCACAGATACGCAGTATTTT. Translating gives CASSDTYWGGTDTQYF.

In this sample, this clonotype turned up a few times. The chain employs TRBV29-1 and TRBJ1-1; D possibly corresponds to TRBD1 (6 bases). The germline V and J ends were trimmed by 0 bases and 9 bases, with 11 bases remaining between them. This CDR3 has 12 residues. Germline CDR1 and CDR2: SQVTM and ANQGSEA. CDR3: CSVEDNREQAFF. The CDR3 region has the DNA TGCAGCGTTGAAGACAACAGGGAACAAGCTTTCTTT.

This clonotype was counted a few times. The J gene is TRBJ2-5, the V gene TRBV20-1; TRBD1 aligns across 9 bases. After removal of 1 base from V and 4 bases from J, the junction contained 4 bases not matched to a gene. CDR1 is DFQATT, CDR2 SNEGSKA, per germline (reference sequence). This CDR3 region has 14 residues. CDR3: CSARVTGGAETQYF. CDR3 nucleotide sequence: TGCAGTGCTAGAGTAACAGGGGGCGCAGAGACCCAGTACTTC.

The V and J genes are TRBV5-1 and TRBJ1-1; TRBD1 might be the D (5 bases). This CDR3 has 16 residues. V lost 0 bases, J lost 3 bases, and 15 bases lay in between. The germline gives CDR1 SGHRS, CDR2 YFSETQ. The chain's CDR3 is CASSLGSQGGDTEAFF. The CDR3 DNA reads TGCGCCAGCAGCTTGGGTTCCCAGGGAGGTGACACTGAAGCTTTCTTT.

The chain recombines TRBV11-2 with TRBJ1-5; 9 bases are shared with TRBD1. Germline V CDR1 and CDR2: SGHAT, FQNNGV. Unmatched junction bases numbered 6, after V lost 0 bases and J lost 9 bases. The CDR3 length is 15 residues. CDR3 in amino acids: CASSLDHRGLGPQHF. The CDR3 DNA sequence: TGTGCCAGCAGCTTAGATCACAGGGGGCTGGGGCCCCAGCATTTT. Combining the CDR3 with reference TRBV11-2 and TRBJ1-5 gives the whole variable domain EAGVAQSPRYKIIEKRQSVAFWCNPISGHATLYWYQQILGQGPKLLIQFQNNGVVDDSQLPKDRFSAERLKGVDSTLKIQPAKLEDSAVYLCASSLDHRGLGPQHFGDGTRLSIL.